This note documents a single TCR beta chain sequence. The sample originates from a study of shared clonotypes between healthy human individuals. Background on the study: Every donor yielded three CD4 naive, three CD4 memory, two CD8 naive and one CD8 memory plate.

Trimming stripped 4 bases from V and 3 bases from J, with 7 bases between. Germline CDR1 is LNHNV and CDR2 is YYDKDF (reference sequence). This CDR3 is built from 13 residues. The repertoire was sequenced with immunoSEQ multiplex PCR; TCRdb's copy has only in-frame clones and lacks some. The sample yields hundreds of thousands of clones, 74% seen once. The chain carries TRBV15 and TRBJ1-3; D is unresolved. This receptor was obtained from a man younger than 45 in good health. Sequenced material: memory CD4+ T cells sorted from blood. As to subset: CD45RA-negative fraction. CDR3 sequence: CATSTLSGNTIYF. In DNA, the CDR3 is TGTGCCACCAGCACGCTGAGTGGAAACACCATATATTTT.